Following are 25 T cell receptor beta chains from one sample sequenced in a study of blood T cell repertoires in COVID-19. Libraries were prepared by immunoSEQ multiplex PCR; TCRdb keeps only in-frame clonotypes and omits some of them. In the table there are a few hundred thousand clones, approximately 87% of which are singletons. Sequences were obtained from peripheral blood. Receptors originate from a man aged 60 to 75 who had recovered from COVID-19.

In this sample, this clone turned up once. The V gene is TRBV29-1, the J gene TRBJ2-2; 7 positions match TRBD1. The CDR3 spans 14 residues. Germline V lookup: CDR1 SQVTM, CDR2 ANQGSEA. The V segment lost 4 bases and the J segment 7 bases; nucleotides outside the gene matches: 9. CDR3 nucleotide sequence: TGCAGCGTTGGGGCTGACAGGGCAAACGGGGAGCTGTTTTTT. Translation gives CSVGADRANGELFF.

The V call is TRBV4-1, the J call TRBJ2-2, with D perhaps TRBD2 (6 bases). The length of the CDR3 is 16 residues. Deletions cut 3 bases from V and 5 bases from J, with 16 bases between. CDR1 MGHRA and CDR2 YSYEKL come from the germline V gene. The DNA of the CDR3 is TGCGCCAGCAGCCACCCCGGGACTGGGGGGACCGGGGAGCTGTTTTTT. Translated: CASSHPGTGGTGELFF.

The rearrangement uses TRBV5-1 and TRBJ1-4; 7 nucleotides agree with TRBD1. The CDR3 is 14 residues long. J was trimmed by 4 bases and V by 2 bases; bases with no gene match: 2. Germline assignment: CDR1 SGHRS and CDR2 YFSETQ. The CDR3 bases are TGCGCCAGCAGCTTAACAGGGGTTAATGAAAAACTGTTTTTT. This gives the protein CASSLTGVNEKLFF.

The chain combines TRBV24-1 with TRBJ2-3, with TRBD2 matching over 7 bases. In germline, CDR1 is KGHDR, CDR2 SFDVKD. The CDR3 is made up of 13 amino acids. J was trimmed by 2 bases and V by 9 bases; bases with no gene match: 4. CDR3 sequence (DNA): TGTGCCACCCAGGCGGGGGACACAGATACGCAGTATTTT. Translating it yields CATQAGDTDTQYF.

The rearrangement joins TRBV19 to TRBJ2-7; TRBD2 matches 10 bases. Germline CDR1 reads LNHDA; CDR2 reads SQIVND (reference sequence). This CDR3 spans 14 amino acids. The J segment lost 3 bases and the V segment lost 7 bases, leaving 6 bases of the junction unmatched. The CDR3 DNA reads TGTGCCAGTAATTTAGCGGGAGGTGACTACGAGCAGTACTTC. It yields the protein CASNLAGGDYEQYF.

V and J are TRBV6-5 and TRBJ2-7, with TRBD2 matching 10 bases. V shed 6 bases and J 4 bases; nucleotides not matched to a gene: 6. Germline CDR1 is MNHEY and CDR2 is SVGAGI. The CDR3 contains 14 residues. DNA of the CDR3: TGTGCCAGCAGCTTAGCGGGGGGCCGGTACGAGCAGTACTTC. Protein: CASSLAGGRYEQYF.

V is TRBV30 and J is TRBJ2-3; D unclear. The CDR3 spans 13 residues. The germline V gene has CDR1 GTSNPN and CDR2 SVGIG (reference sequence). Trimming took off 0 bases at V and 5 bases at J, with 9 bases between the two ends. CDR3 sequence reads: CAWSVQSGDTQYF. The CDR3, as DNA: TGTGCCTGGAGTGTACAATCAGGAGATACGCAGTATTTT.

In this sample, this clone turned up a few times. This chain joins TRBV7-6 and TRBJ1-1, with D perhaps matching TRBD1 (5 bases). The CDR3 totals 15 residues. V lost 1 base and J 2 bases, leaving 11 bases between the germline ends. The V gene's germline CDR1 is SGHVS and CDR2 FNYEAQ. CDR3 nucleotide sequence: TGTGCCAGCAGCTTAGTAGCCCAGGGAAACACTGAAGCTTTCTTT. Residues: CASSLVAQGNTEAFF.

This chain connects TRBV7-2 to TRBJ2-7; D perhaps matches TRBD2 (6 bases). Trimming removed 1 base from V and 0 bases from J, with 10 bases in between. Germline CDR1 reads SGHTA; CDR2 reads FQGNSA. This CDR3 region has 15 residues. In DNA, the CDR3 is TGTGCCAGCAGCTTAGGTTTGGGGGGCTCCTACGAGCAGTACTTC. It yields the protein CASSLGLGGSYEQYF.

The CDR3 loop reads CASSPRLAGGQRDTQYF. CDR3 in DNA: TGTGCCAGCAGCCCCAGACTAGCGGGAGGGCAAAGAGATACGCAGTATTTT. The chain recombines TRBV11-2 with TRBJ2-3, with TRBD2 matching over 14 bases. The CDR3 contains 17 residues. Germline CDR1 is SGHAT and CDR2 is FQNNGV. V lost 5 bases, J lost 5 bases, and 9 bases stayed unmatched.

J is TRBJ2-2 and V is TRBV15, with a weak D call TRBD1 (6 bases). Per germline, CDR1 LNHNV and CDR2 YYDKDF (reference sequence). The V end lost 0 bases, the J end lost 8 bases, and 16 bases lay between the germline ends. This CDR3 is 16 amino acids long. Here the CDR3 reads CATSRDTGRGRGELFF. Here the CDR3 DNA reads TGTGCCACCAGCAGAGATACGGGCAGGGGACGAGGGGAGCTGTTTTTT.

The chain uses TRBV2 and TRBJ2-2; perhaps TRBD2 as D (5 bases). The CDR3 loop spans 14 amino acids. Germline CDR1 SNHLY, CDR2 FYNNEI. The V end lost 5 bases, the J end lost 2 bases, and 9 bases lay between the germline ends. The CDR3 DNA is TGTGCCAGCAGTACGGGATTAAACACCGGGGAGCTGTTTTTT. It specifies CASSTGLNTGELFF.

The V gene is TRBV30, the J gene TRBJ1-1; D is possibly TRBD1 (5 bases). Between the trimmed V and J ends, which lost 4 bases and 0 bases, there was a span of 12 bases. The CDR3 is 14 residues long. Germline V gene data show CDR1 as GTSNPN and CDR2 as SVGIG (reference sequence). This chain's CDR3 is CAWNTGLMNTEAFF. CDR3 sequence (DNA): TGTGCCTGGAATACGGGACTTATGAACACTGAAGCTTTCTTT.

The chain couples TRBV18 to TRBJ2-7, with 10 bases matching TRBD1. CDR3 size: 17 residues. Germline CDR1 KGHSH, CDR2 LQKENI. The ends lost 1 base at V and 0 bases at J; junction bases unmatched: 6. CDR3 sequence reads: CASSPRDRGSFSYEQYF. The DNA for the CDR3 is TGTGCCAGCTCACCACGGGACAGGGGCTCGTTCTCCTACGAGCAGTACTTC.

This sequence joins TRBV28 and TRBJ1-1; 8 bases line up with TRBD1. Germline lookup yields CDR1 MDHEN and CDR2 SYDVKM. This CDR3 comprises 15 residues. The CDR3 sequence: CATGAGGPLNTEAFF. DNA for the CDR3: TGTGCAACAGGGGCAGGGGGCCCCTTGAACACTGAAGCTTTCTTT.

The V call is TRBV11-1, the J call TRBJ2-1, with unresolved D. Between the trimmed V and J ends, which lost 5 bases and 6 bases, there was a span of 17 bases. The CDR3 is 15 amino acids. Germline V CDR1 and CDR2: SGHAT, FQDESV (reference sequence). The CDR3 DNA reads TGTGCCAGCAGCCTGACACGAGTGGTGGGCAATGAGCAGTTCTTC. It is translated as CASSLTRVVGNEQFF.

This sequence joins TRBV9 and TRBJ1-3; no clear D gene. Germline CDR1 is SGDLS and CDR2 is YYNGEE. The CDR3 is 15 amino acids. Trimming took off 0 bases at V and 0 bases at J, with 7 bases between the two ends. CDR3 in amino acids: CASSVGGSSGNTIYF. In DNA form, the CDR3 reads TGTGCCAGCAGCGTAGGAGGATCCTCTGGAAACACCATATATTTT.

On this clone: Other nucleotide sequences in the sample specify the same CDR3. The chain joins TRBV9 to TRBJ2-7; 8 nucleotides agree with TRBD1. CDR1 and CDR2 (germline): SGDLS, YYNGEE. With 2 bases clipped from V and 2 bases from J, the junction kept 3 bases outside the gene matches. There are 14 residues in the CDR3. The CDR3 coding sequence is TGTGCCAGCAGCGTTGGACAGGGAACCTACGAGCAGTACTTC. It specifies CASSVGQGTYEQYF.

In DNA form, the CDR3 reads TGTGCCAGCAGTTCTCCGGACAGCGAATACTATGGCTACACCTTC. Protein: CASSSPDSEYYGYTF. The genes are TRBV6-5 and TRBJ1-2, with D tentatively TRBD1 (6 bases). CDR1 and CDR2 (germline): MNHEY, SVGAGI. V lost 4 bases and J 3 bases, leaving 15 bases between the germline ends. CDR3 size: 15 residues.

The chain couples TRBV5-1 to TRBJ1-1; 7 bases map to TRBD1. J gave up 3 bases and V 4 bases, and 12 bases lay outside the gene matches. Per germline, CDR1 SGHRS and CDR2 YFSETQ. This CDR3 is built from 16 residues. CDR3 sequence (DNA): TGCGCCAGCAGCCCCAACAGGGGTGTTAGGGACACTGAAGCTTTCTTT. It is translated as CASSPNRGVRDTEAFF.

The rearrangement joins TRBV5-1 to TRBJ2-7, with a weak D call TRBD1 (6 bases). CDR1 is SGHRS and CDR2 is YFSETQ in the germline V gene. The CDR3 runs to 15 residues. The V and J ends lost 0 bases and 4 bases respectively, with 14 bases between them. The CDR3 loop reads CASSLVFDRRYEQYF. The CDR3 DNA reads as TGCGCCAGCAGCTTGGTGTTTGACAGGAGATACGAGCAGTACTTC.

This rearrangement joins TRBV15 to TRBJ1-1; 11 nucleotides align to TRBD1. Germline CDR1 and CDR2: LNHNV and YYDKDF (reference sequence). The CDR3 length is 15 residues. The ends lost 1 base at V and 3 bases at J; junction bases unmatched: 1. The CDR3 DNA reads as TGTGCCACCAGCAGAGGGGACAGGGGGGACACTGAAGCTTTCTTT. This sequence encodes CATSRGDRGDTEAFF.

This chain links TRBV5-4 with TRBJ2-3, with 10 bases matching TRBD2. The CDR3 is 16 amino acids. Germline V gene sequence: CDR1 SGHNT, CDR2 YYREEE (reference sequence). The V segment lost 4 bases and the J segment 6 bases; nucleotides outside the gene matches: 11. CDR3 nucleotide sequence: TGTGCCAGCAGCCAATCCGGAGCGGGGGGGGCCGATACGCAGTATTTT. Its translation is CASSQSGAGGADTQYF.

The gene calls are TRBV7-8 and TRBJ2-7; the D is unclear. The V gene's germline CDR1 is SGHVS and CDR2 FQNEAQ. The CDR3 length is 12 residues. V was trimmed by 5 bases and J by 3 bases, leaving 8 bases between them. The CDR3 nucleotides are TGTGCCAGCAGCAGGAGTTTCTACGAGCAGTACTTC. Its translation is CASSRSFYEQYF.

The chain combines TRBV28 with TRBJ2-7, with 7 bases fitting TRBD2. CDR3 length: 14 residues. Germline lookup yields CDR1 MDHEN and CDR2 SYDVKM. Germline trimming cut 6 bases from V and 2 bases from J; bases unmatched to any gene: 7. The CDR3 DNA is TGTGCCAGCAGCCCCGGGGGGAGGGCCTACGAGCAGTACTTC. It is translated as CASSPGGRAYEQYF.